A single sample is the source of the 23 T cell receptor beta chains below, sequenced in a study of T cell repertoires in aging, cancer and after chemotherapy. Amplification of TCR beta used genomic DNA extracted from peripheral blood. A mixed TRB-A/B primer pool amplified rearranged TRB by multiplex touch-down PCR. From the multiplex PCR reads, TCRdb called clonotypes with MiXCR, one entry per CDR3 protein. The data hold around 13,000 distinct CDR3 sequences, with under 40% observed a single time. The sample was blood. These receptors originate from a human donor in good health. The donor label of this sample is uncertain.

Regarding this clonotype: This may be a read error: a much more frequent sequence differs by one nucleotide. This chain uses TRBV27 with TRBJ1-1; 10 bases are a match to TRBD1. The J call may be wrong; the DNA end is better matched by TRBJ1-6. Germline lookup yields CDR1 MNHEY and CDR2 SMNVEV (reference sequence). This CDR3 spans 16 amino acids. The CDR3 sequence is CASSSSTGGGYSTLHF. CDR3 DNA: TGTGCCAGCAGTTCATCGACAGGGGGCGGATATTCAACCCTCCACTTT.

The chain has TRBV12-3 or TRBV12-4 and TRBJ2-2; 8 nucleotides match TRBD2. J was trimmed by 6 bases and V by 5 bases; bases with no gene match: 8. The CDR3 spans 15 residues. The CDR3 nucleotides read TGTGCCAGCAGTCAAGCGGGAGTCGGGTCCGGGGAGCTGTTTTTT. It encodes CASSQAGVGSGELFF.

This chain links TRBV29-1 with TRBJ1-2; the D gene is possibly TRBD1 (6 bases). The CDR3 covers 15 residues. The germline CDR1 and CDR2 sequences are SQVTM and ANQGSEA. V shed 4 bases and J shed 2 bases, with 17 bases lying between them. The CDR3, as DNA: TGCAGCGTTGGGGGGACGGACAGACCCAACTATGGCTACACCTTC. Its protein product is CSVGGTDRPNYGYTF.

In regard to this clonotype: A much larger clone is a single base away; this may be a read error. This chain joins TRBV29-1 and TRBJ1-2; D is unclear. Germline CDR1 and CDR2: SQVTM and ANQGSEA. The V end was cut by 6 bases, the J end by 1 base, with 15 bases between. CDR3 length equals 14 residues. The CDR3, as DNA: TGCAGCGTCCTGGAGGCAATCCTTAACTATGGCTACACCTTC. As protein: CSVLEAILNYGYTF.

The CDR3 nucleotides read TGCAGTGCTAGTGTCCCGGGACAGGGGGCAGGTCTAGCGGGCACAGATACGCAGTATTTT. Amino acids: CSASVPGQGAGLAGTDTQYF. This chain connects TRBV20-1 to TRBJ2-3; 12 nucleotides match TRBD1. The junction had 17 bases not matched to a gene; V was cut back by 3 bases and J by 1 base. Germline CDR1 DFQATT, CDR2 SNEGSKA (reference sequence). The CDR3 has 20 amino acids.

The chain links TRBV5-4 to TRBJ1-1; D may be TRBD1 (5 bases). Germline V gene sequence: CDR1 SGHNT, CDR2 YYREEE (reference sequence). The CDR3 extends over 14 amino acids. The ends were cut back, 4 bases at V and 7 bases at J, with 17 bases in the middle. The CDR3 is CASSAGGRHLEAFF. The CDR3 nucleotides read TGTGCCAGCAGCGCCGGGGGTCGGCACCTTGAAGCTTTCTTT.

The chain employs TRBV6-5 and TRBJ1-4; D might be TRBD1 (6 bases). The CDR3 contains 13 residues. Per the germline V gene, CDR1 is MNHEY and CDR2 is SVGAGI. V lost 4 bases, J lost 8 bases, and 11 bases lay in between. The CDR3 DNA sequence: TGTGCCAGCAGTTCAGGGGACTTCGAAAAACTGTTTTTT. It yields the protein CASSSGDFEKLFF.

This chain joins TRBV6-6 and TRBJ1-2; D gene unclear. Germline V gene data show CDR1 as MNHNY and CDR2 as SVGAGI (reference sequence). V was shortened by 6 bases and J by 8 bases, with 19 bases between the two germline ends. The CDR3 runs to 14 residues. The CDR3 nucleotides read TGTGCCAGCAGCTCTACGTGGGAGAGTACGGGCTACACCTTC. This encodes CASSSTWESTGYTF.

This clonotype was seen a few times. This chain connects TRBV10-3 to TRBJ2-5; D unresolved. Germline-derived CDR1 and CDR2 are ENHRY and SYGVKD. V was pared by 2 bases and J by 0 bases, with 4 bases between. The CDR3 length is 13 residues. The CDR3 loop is CAISEVNQETQYF. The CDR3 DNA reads TGTGCCATCAGTGAGGTGAACCAAGAGACCCAGTACTTC.

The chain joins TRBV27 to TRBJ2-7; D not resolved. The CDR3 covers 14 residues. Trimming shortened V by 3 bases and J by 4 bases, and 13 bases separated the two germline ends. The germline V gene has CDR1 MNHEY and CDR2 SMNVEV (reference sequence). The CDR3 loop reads CASSFHDSQYEQYF. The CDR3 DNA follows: TGTGCCAGCAGTTTCCACGACTCACAGTACGAGCAGTACTTC.

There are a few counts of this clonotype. The CDR3 is CASSSQPGELFF. DNA for the CDR3: TGTGCCAGCAGCTCACAACCCGGGGAGCTGTTTTTT. The genes are TRBV5-6 and TRBJ2-2, with D unclear. The V gene lost 3 bases and the J gene lost 6 bases, with 6 bases spanning the gap. The CDR3 loop spans 12 amino acids. CDR1 SGHDT and CDR2 YYEEEE come from the germline V gene.

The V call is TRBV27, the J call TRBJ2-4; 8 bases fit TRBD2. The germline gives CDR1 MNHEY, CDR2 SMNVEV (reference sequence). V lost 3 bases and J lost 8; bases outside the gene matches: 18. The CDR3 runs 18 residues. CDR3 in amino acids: CASSFQRSGSSRGDIQYF. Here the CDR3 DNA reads TGTGCCAGCAGTTTCCAGCGGAGCGGGAGTTCCCGGGGGGACATTCAGTACTTC.

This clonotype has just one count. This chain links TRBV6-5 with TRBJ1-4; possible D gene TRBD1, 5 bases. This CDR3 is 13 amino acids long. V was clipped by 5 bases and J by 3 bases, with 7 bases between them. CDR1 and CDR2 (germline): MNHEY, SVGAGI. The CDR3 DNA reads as TGTGCCAGCAGTGCGGGGGCTAATGAAAAACTGTTTTTT. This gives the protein CASSAGANEKLFF.

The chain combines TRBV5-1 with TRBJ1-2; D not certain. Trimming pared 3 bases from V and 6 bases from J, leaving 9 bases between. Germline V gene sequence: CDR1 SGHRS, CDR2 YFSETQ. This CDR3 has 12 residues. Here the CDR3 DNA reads TGCGCCAGCAGCTCGGACCTTGATGGCTACACCTTC. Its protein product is CASSSDLDGYTF.

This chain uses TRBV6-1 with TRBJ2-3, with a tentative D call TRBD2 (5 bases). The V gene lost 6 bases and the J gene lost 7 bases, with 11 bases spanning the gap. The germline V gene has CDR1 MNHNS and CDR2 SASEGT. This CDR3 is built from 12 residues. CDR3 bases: TGTGCCAGCAGATGGACTCCGCATACGCAGTATTTT. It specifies CASRWTPHTQYF.

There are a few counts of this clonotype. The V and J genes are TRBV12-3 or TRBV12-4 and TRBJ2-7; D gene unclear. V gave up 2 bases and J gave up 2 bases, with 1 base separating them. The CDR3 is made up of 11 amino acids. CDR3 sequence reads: CASSLTYEQYF. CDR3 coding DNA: TGTGCCAGCAGTTTAACCTACGAGCAGTACTTC.

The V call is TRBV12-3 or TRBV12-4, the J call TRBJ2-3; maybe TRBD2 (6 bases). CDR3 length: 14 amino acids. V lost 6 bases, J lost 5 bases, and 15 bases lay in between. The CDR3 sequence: CASRARLVKDTQYF. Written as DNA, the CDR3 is TGTGCCAGCAGGGCCCGACTAGTAAAAGATACGCAGTATTTT.

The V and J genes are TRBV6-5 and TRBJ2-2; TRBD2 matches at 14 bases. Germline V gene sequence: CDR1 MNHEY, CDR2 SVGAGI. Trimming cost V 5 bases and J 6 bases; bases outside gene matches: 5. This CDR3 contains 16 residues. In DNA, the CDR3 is TGTGCCAGCAGTACGACTAGCGGGGGGGTGGCCGGGGAGCTGTTTTTT. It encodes CASSTTSGGVAGELFF.

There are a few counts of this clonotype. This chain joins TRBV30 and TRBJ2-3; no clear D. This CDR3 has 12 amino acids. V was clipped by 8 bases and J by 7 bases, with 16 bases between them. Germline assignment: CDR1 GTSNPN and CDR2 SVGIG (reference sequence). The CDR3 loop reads CASSSGWNTQYF. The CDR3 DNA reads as TGTGCCAGCAGCTCCGGGTGGAATACGCAGTATTTT.

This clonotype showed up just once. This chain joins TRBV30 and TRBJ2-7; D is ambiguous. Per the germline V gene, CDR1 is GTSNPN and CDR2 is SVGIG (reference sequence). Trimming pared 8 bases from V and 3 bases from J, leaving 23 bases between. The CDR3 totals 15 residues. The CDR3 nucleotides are TGTGCCAGCAGCATGGGCCGGACCATAATCTACGAGCAGTACTTC. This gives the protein CASSMGRTIIYEQYF.

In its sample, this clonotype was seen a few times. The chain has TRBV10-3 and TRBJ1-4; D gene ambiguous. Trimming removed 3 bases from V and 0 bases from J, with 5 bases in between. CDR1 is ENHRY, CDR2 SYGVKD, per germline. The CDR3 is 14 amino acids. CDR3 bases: TGTGCCATCAGTGATGGTGCAACTAATGAAAAACTGTTTTTT. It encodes CAISDGATNEKLFF.

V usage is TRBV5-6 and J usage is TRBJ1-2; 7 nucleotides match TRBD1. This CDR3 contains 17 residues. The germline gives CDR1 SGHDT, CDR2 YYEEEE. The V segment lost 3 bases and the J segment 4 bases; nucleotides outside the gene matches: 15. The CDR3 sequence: CASSSDASRRGLYGYTF. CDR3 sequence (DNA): TGTGCCAGCAGCTCGGATGCCTCTAGGAGGGGGCTCTATGGCTACACCTTC.

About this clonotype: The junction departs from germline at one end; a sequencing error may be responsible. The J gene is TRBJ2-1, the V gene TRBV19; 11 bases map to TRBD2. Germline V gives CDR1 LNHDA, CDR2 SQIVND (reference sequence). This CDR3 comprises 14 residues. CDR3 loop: CASSRLAGYNEQIF. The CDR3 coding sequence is TGTGCCAGTAGTAGACTAGCGGGATACAATGAGCAGATCTTC.